Below, 23 T cell receptor beta chains from the same sample are listed, as sequenced in a study of T cell responses to AZD1222 COVID-19 vaccine. Here immunoSEQ multiplex PCR was the method, and the copy in TCRdb shows in-frame clones only, minus some. This table has some 190,000 clones, around 90% appearing once. The sequencing here drew on peripheral blood, taken 28 days after the second AZD1222 dose. These receptors all stem from an adult who received the AZD1222 COVID-19 vaccine.

The V and J genes are TRBV11-2 and TRBJ2-7; D possibly matches TRBD1 or TRBD2 (5 bases each). V lost 5 bases to trimming and J lost 5 bases, with 10 bases between them. The CDR3 sequence is 12 residues long. Germline CDR1 reads SGHAT; CDR2 reads FQNNGV. CDR3: CASSEGKHEQYF. CDR3 bases: TGTGCCAGCAGCGAGGGGAAGCACGAGCAGTACTTC.

This clone was seen a single time. The chain uses TRBV6-1 and TRBJ1-4; perhaps TRBD1 as D (5 bases). Germline loops: CDR1 MNHNS, CDR2 SASEGT. CDR3 length: 11 residues. The germline V and J ends were trimmed by 1 base and 11 bases, with 5 bases remaining between them. The CDR3 sequence: CASSEDRKLFF. For the CDR3, the DNA is TGTGCCAGCAGTGAAGACAGGAAACTGTTTTTT.

V usage is TRBV27 and J usage is TRBJ2-1; 10 bases agree with TRBD1. Germline V lookup: CDR1 MNHEY, CDR2 SMNVEV (reference sequence). J was trimmed by 1 base and V by 1 base; bases with no gene match: 1. The CDR3 runs to 16 residues. The CDR3 DNA is TGTGCCAGCAGTTTATGGGGACAGGGGTCCTACAATGAGCAGTTCTTC. Protein: CASSLWGQGSYNEQFF.

This sequence joins TRBV24-1 and TRBJ2-6, with 7 bases fitting TRBD1. CDR1 is KGHDR, CDR2 SFDVKD, per germline. Unmatched junction bases numbered 12, after V lost 8 bases and J lost 0 bases. The CDR3 is 18 residues long. The CDR3 spells CATNYPGQFYSGANVLTF. CDR3 sequence (DNA): TGTGCCACCAACTACCCGGGACAGTTTTACTCTGGGGCCAACGTCCTGACTTTC.

The chain is built from TRBV7-9 and TRBJ1-2; 9 bases map to TRBD1. This CDR3 has 16 amino acids. Germline V gene lookup returns CDR1 SEHNR and CDR2 FQNEAQ (reference sequence). J gave up 2 bases and V 5 bases, and 9 bases lay outside the gene matches. CDR3 sequence (DNA): TGTGCCAGCAGCCCACAACGACAGGGGGGAAACTATGGCTACACCTTC. This translates into CASSPQRQGGNYGYTF.

This chain uses TRBV25-1 with TRBJ1-5; D possibly corresponds to TRBD1 (6 bases). Trimming took 4 bases from V and 4 from J, leaving 17 bases between them. Germline loops: CDR1 MGHDK, CDR2 SYGVNS. The CDR3 totals 16 residues. The CDR3 protein is CASSGGLSGSNQPQHF. CDR3 nucleotides: TGTGCCAGCAGTGGGGGGCTTTCAGGGAGTAATCAGCCCCAGCATTTT.

V usage is TRBV18 and J usage is TRBJ1-1; 10 bases map to TRBD1. Trimming took 4 bases from V and 0 from J; bases not matched to a gene: 5. Germline-derived CDR1 and CDR2 are KGHSH and LQKENI. The CDR3 runs to 16 residues. CDR3 sequence reads: CASSRGTGAMNTEAFF. The CDR3 DNA sequence: TGTGCCAGCTCACGTGGGACAGGGGCGATGAACACTGAAGCTTTCTTT.

This rearrangement joins TRBV12-3 or TRBV12-4 to TRBJ1-2, with unresolved D. CDR3 length equals 12 residues. Trimming stripped 2 bases from V and 5 bases from J, with 6 bases between. CDR3 in amino acids: CASSLQAYGYTF. DNA of the CDR3: TGTGCCAGCAGTTTACAGGCATATGGCTACACCTTC.

This chain links TRBV10-3 with TRBJ2-3, with a weak D call TRBD2 (6 bases). Between the trimmed V and J ends, which lost 8 bases and 0 bases, there was a span of 12 bases. Germline V gives CDR1 ENHRY, CDR2 SYGVKD. This CDR3 spans 14 amino acids. The CDR3 DNA reads as TGTGCCATCGGAGGGACTCCTAGCACAGATACGCAGTATTTT. It specifies CAIGGTPSTDTQYF.

The table lists this clone with a count of one. The rearrangement links TRBV7-2 to TRBJ2-2, with 8 bases that match TRBD2. CDR1 is SGHTA, CDR2 FQGNSA, per germline. J was trimmed by 7 bases and V by 3 bases; bases with no gene match: 4. This CDR3 is built from 14 residues. The CDR3: CASSLGGGIGELFF. In DNA form, the CDR3 reads TGTGCCAGCAGCTTGGGCGGGGGGATCGGGGAGCTGTTTTTT. The full variable domain, rest sourced from reference TRBV7-2 and TRBJ2-2, is GAGVSQSPSNKVTEKGKDVELRCDPISGHTALYWYRQSLGQGLEFLIYFQGNSAPDKSGLPSDRFSAERTGGSVSTLTIQRTQQEDSAVYLCASSLGGGIGELFFGEGSRLTVL.

This chain uses TRBV3-1 (or the pseudogene TRBV3-2) with TRBJ2-7; 12 bases agree with TRBD2. Germline V gives CDR1 LGHDT, CDR2 YNNKEL (reference sequence). Trimming at V came to 1 base and at J to 7 bases, leaving 5 bases not matched to a gene. The CDR3 sequence is 15 residues long. CDR3: CASSQGLAGGSEQYF. CDR3 nucleotide sequence: TGTGCCAGCAGCCAAGGTCTAGCGGGGGGGTCTGAGCAGTACTTC.

The V call is TRBV11-1, the J call TRBJ2-7; tentative D call: TRBD1 (5 bases). V lost 9 bases to trimming and J lost 3 bases, with 12 bases between them. Germline-derived CDR1 and CDR2 are SGHAT and FQDESV (reference sequence). The CDR3 length is 12 residues. The CDR3 DNA reads as TGTGCCAGACGACAGAGATACTACGAGCAGTACTTC. It specifies CARRQRYYEQYF. The variable domain in full, with the rest retrieved from reference TRBV11-1 and TRBJ2-7, is EAEVAQSPRYKITEKSQAVAFWCDPISGHATLYWYRQILGQGPELLVQFQDESVVDDSQLPKDRFSAERLKGVDSTLKIQPAELGDSAMYLCARRQRYYEQYFGPGTRLTVT.

The V call is TRBV7-3, the J call TRBJ2-5; 7 bases are a match to TRBD2. CDR3 length: 15 residues. Losses at the gene ends were 5 bases for V and 2 bases for J; bases not matched to a gene: 8. Germline V lookup: CDR1 SGHTA, CDR2 FQGTGA. The CDR3 loop is CASSPRGLVQETQYF. CDR3 nucleotide sequence: TGTGCCAGCAGCCCAAGAGGACTAGTACAAGAGACCCAGTACTTC.

This chain connects TRBV2 to TRBJ1-3, with TRBD1 matching over 7 bases. Germline trimming cut 6 bases from V and 2 bases from J; bases unmatched to any gene: 4. This CDR3 spans 14 amino acids. CDR1 and CDR2 from the germline V gene are SNHLY and FYNNEI. The CDR3 loop reads CASSLDRAGNTIYF. The CDR3 DNA reads as TGTGCCAGCAGCCTAGACAGGGCTGGAAACACCATATATTTT. Using reference TRBV2 and TRBJ1-3 for the parts outside the CDR3, the full variable domain is EPEVTQTPSHQVTQMGQEVILRCVPISNHLYFYWYRQILGQKVEFLVSFYNNEISEKSEIFDDQFSVERPDGSNFTLKIRSTKLEDSAMYFCASSLDRAGNTIYFGEGSWLTVV.

This chain connects TRBV6-5 to TRBJ2-2, with D possibly TRBD2 on 5 matching bases. V was cut by 2 bases and J by 4 bases, with 11 bases left in between. The germline CDR1 and CDR2 sequences are MNHEY and SVGAGI. The CDR3 spans 15 residues. CDR3 in DNA: TGTGCCAGCAGTTACGGTCGAGGGTCCACCGGGGAGCTGTTTTTT. Protein: CASSYGRGSTGELFF.

The genes are TRBV19 and TRBJ1-5; D remains unclear. Germline V gene sequence: CDR1 LNHDA, CDR2 SQIVND (reference sequence). Trimming cost V 3 bases and J 7 bases, with 10 bases left between them. There are 13 residues in the CDR3. The CDR3 sequence is CASSIRGGQPQHF. The CDR3 DNA follows: TGTGCCAGTAGTATCCGGGGAGGCCAGCCCCAGCATTTT.

V usage is TRBV11-2 and J usage is TRBJ2-5; a weak D match, TRBD2 (5 bases). This CDR3 has 15 amino acids. V gave up 6 bases and J gave up 2 bases, with 16 bases separating them. In germline, CDR1 is SGHAT, CDR2 FQNNGV. The CDR3 reads CASSLTSGVQETQYF. CDR3 sequence (DNA): TGTGCCAGCAGTCTTACCAGCGGAGTACAAGAGACCCAGTACTTC.

The rearrangement uses TRBV25-1 and TRBJ2-1; D unresolved. This CDR3 spans 14 amino acids. Germline CDR1 is MGHDK and CDR2 is SYGVNS. Deletions cut 4 bases from V and 6 bases from J, with 13 bases between. The CDR3 here is CASSGGLRFNEQFF. The DNA for the CDR3 is TGTGCCAGCAGTGGCGGTCTCCGGTTCAATGAGCAGTTCTTC.

This clone was recorded once. The V call is TRBV19, the J call TRBJ2-6; D uncertain. Germline V gene lookup returns CDR1 LNHDA and CDR2 SQIVND (reference sequence). The CDR3 loop spans 15 amino acids. V was cut by 3 bases and J by 3 bases, with 9 bases left in between. CDR3 protein: CASSILGYGANVLTF. The CDR3 coding sequence is TGTGCCAGTAGTATTCTGGGTTATGGGGCCAACGTCCTGACTTTC.

This chain joins TRBV5-3 and TRBJ2-5; the D gene is possibly TRBD1 (6 bases). TRBV5-3 is flagged as an ORF with uncertain function. Trimming removed 9 bases from V and 5 bases from J, with 29 bases in between. This CDR3 has 17 residues. In DNA, the CDR3 is TGTGCCACCGCGGCGCGTGTATTACAGGGAATTGGGGAGACCCAGTACTTC. Amino acid sequence: CATAARVLQGIGETQYF.

This clone has a handful of counts. The chain combines TRBV6-5 with TRBJ1-5; D perhaps matches TRBD1 (5 bases). This CDR3 has 15 residues. The germline CDR1 and CDR2 sequences are MNHEY and SVGAGI. V lost 0 bases and J 4 bases, leaving 10 bases between the germline ends. The CDR3 spells CASSYSWDGNQPQHF. The CDR3 DNA reads as TGTGCCAGCAGTTACTCCTGGGACGGGAATCAGCCCCAGCATTTT.

The V and J genes are TRBV10-3 and TRBJ2-3; perhaps TRBD2 as D (6 bases). Trimming took off 9 bases at V and 1 base at J, with 17 bases between the two ends. Per germline, CDR1 ENHRY and CDR2 SYGVKD. This CDR3 is 15 amino acids long. Here the CDR3 DNA reads TGTGCCATTGGGAACCTGGGGGGAGGCACAGATACGCAGTATTTT. As protein: CAIGNLGGGTDTQYF.

The V call is TRBV6-5, the J call TRBJ2-7; a possible D gene is TRBD1 (5 bases). Germline values: CDR1 MNHEY, CDR2 SVGAGI. Trimming shortened V by 6 bases and J by 0 bases, and 9 bases separated the two germline ends. CDR3 size: 13 residues. CDR3 residues: CASRDMSSYEQYF. The DNA for the CDR3 is TGTGCCAGCAGGGACATGAGCTCCTACGAGCAGTACTTC.